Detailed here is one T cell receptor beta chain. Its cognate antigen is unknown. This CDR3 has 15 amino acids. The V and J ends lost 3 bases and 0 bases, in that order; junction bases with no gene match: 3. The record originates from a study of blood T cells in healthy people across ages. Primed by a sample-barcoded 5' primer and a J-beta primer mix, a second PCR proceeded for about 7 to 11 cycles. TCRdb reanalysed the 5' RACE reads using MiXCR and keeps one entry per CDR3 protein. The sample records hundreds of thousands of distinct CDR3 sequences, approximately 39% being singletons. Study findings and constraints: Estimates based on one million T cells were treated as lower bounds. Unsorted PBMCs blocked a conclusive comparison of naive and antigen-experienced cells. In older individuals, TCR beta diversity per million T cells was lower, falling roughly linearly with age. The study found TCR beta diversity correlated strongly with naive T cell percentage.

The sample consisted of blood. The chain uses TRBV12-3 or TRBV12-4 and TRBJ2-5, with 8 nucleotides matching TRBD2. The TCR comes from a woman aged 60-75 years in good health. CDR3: CASSFASGYQETQYF. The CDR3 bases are TGTGCCAGCAGTTTTGCTAGCGGGTACCAAGAGACCCAGTACTTC.